The 10 T cell receptor beta chains below were found in one sample sequenced in a study of T-cell reconstitution after alpha-beta-depleted transplantation in children. During its preparation, the TCRbeta library received unique molecular identifiers. TCRdb reprocessed the PCR reads with MiXCR, giving one entry per CDR3 protein. The data hold about 290,000 distinct CDR3 sequences, with about 9.4% observed a single time. Material: PBMCs, obtained before TCRalphabeta/CD19-depleted stem cell transplant. The source of these receptors is a boy under two years old with acute myeloid leukemia, due to receive a stem cell transplant.

This clonotype has a count of ten or more. The chain employs TRBV7-6 and TRBJ2-3, with 10 positions matching TRBD1. The junction had 5 bases not matched to a gene; V was cut back by 3 bases and J by 5 bases. The CDR3 length is 15 residues. Germline CDR1 SGHVS, CDR2 FNYEAQ. The CDR3 coding sequence is TGTGCCAGCAGCTTCTGGGACAGGGGAGGAGATACGCAGTATTTT. Its protein product is CASSFWDRGGDTQYF.

Ten or more counts support this clonotype. The chain employs TRBV5-1 and TRBJ2-3; D uncertain. V was cut by 4 bases and J by 2 bases, with 14 bases left in between. Germline CDR1 and CDR2: SGHRS and YFSETQ. CDR3 length: 15 amino acids. CDR3: CASSVRRQTTDTQYF. The CDR3 region has the DNA TGCGCCAGCAGCGTCCGCCGCCAGACCACAGATACGCAGTATTTT.

This clonotype occurred many times. The rearrangement links TRBV7-2 to TRBJ2-7, with 10 bases identical to TRBD1. V trimming: 3 bases; J trimming: 5 bases; junction bases outside the gene matches: 1. The CDR3 consists of 13 residues. CDR1 SGHTA and CDR2 FQGNSA come from the germline V gene. The CDR3 bases are TGTGCCAGCAGCTTGGACAGGGGGAACGAGCAGTACTTC. Amino acids: CASSLDRGNEQYF.

This clonotype was detected ten times or more. This chain connects TRBV5-1 to TRBJ2-1, with 9 bases that match TRBD2. CDR3 length: 15 residues. CDR1 and CDR2 (germline): SGHRS, YFSETQ. Losses at the gene ends were 7 bases for V and 1 base for J; bases not matched to a gene: 6. The CDR3 DNA follows: TGCGCCAGCGCCGTAGCGGGAGTATCCTACAATGAGCAGTTCTTC. Translation: CASAVAGVSYNEQFF.

CDR3: CAISESTSGALSTDTQYF. Here the CDR3 DNA reads TGTGCCATCAGTGAGTCGACTAGCGGGGCCCTTAGCACAGATACGCAGTATTTT. This chain uses TRBV10-3 with TRBJ2-3; TRBD2 matches 11 bases. Germline CDR1 ENHRY, CDR2 SYGVKD. The CDR3 covers 18 residues. V lost 0 bases to trimming and J lost 0 bases; unmatched junction nucleotides: 5.

This clonotype was detected many times. This sequence joins TRBV28 and TRBJ2-7; 11 bases align to TRBD1. Per the germline V gene, CDR1 is MDHEN and CDR2 is SYDVKM. The trim removed 2 bases at V and 5 bases at J, leaving 5 bases unmatched. This CDR3 is 15 amino acids long. CDR3 DNA: TGTGCCAGCAGTTTAACCGGGACAGGGGGGAACGAGCAGTACTTC. Translation: CASSLTGTGGNEQYF.

The table lists this clonotype with many counts. The chain has TRBV6-5 and TRBJ1-6; D might be TRBD1 (5 bases). The CDR3 has 15 residues. Germline CDR1 MNHEY, CDR2 SVGAGI. V was trimmed by 2 bases and J by 7 bases, leaving 12 bases between them. The CDR3 spells CASSYNGQRNSPLHF. The DNA of the CDR3 is TGTGCCAGCAGTTACAATGGACAAAGAAATTCACCCCTCCACTTT.

V is TRBV28 and J is TRBJ2-7, with D possibly TRBD1 on 5 matching bases. CDR3 length equals 12 residues. In germline, CDR1 is MDHEN, CDR2 SYDVKM. V was cut by 7 bases and J by 2 bases, with 9 bases left in between. CDR3: CASTRTPYEQYF. CDR3 DNA sequence: TGTGCCAGCACCAGGACACCCTACGAGCAGTACTTC.

The V and J genes are TRBV12-3 or TRBV12-4 and TRBJ1-6; maybe TRBD1 (5 bases). The CDR3 totals 15 residues. The V end lost 4 bases, the J end lost 0 bases, and 7 bases lay between the germline ends. The CDR3 region has the DNA TGTGCCAGCAGTTGGGACGGCTCCTATAATTCACCCCTCCACTTT. Its translation is CASSWDGSYNSPLHF.

The chain links TRBV6-1 to TRBJ1-6; 10 nucleotides align to TRBD1. The CDR3 covers 14 residues. Germline V gene data show CDR1 as MNHNS and CDR2 as SASEGT. The V and J ends lost 8 bases and 7 bases, in that order; junction bases with no gene match: 5. The CDR3 DNA sequence: TGTGCCAGCGCGACAGGGGGCATGAATTCACCCCTCCACTTT. This sequence encodes CASATGGMNSPLHF.